This T cell receptor beta chain was identified during a study of blood T cell repertoires in COVID-19. As for the study in general: Sites across the United States, Italy and Spain contributed samples from acute and convalescent COVID-19. In each case, the material was cDNA or gDNA derived from T cells, B-cell-depleted T cells, or PBMCs.

The CDR3 consists of 14 residues. The germline V gene has CDR1 SGHRS and CDR2 YFSETQ. V lost 4 bases and J 5 bases, leaving 15 bases between the germline ends. Per the original methods: Counts of nucleated cells, estimated from reference gene primer amplification, were obtained. Only in-frame clones appear in the TCRdb table, and some are missing; sequencing was by immunoSEQ multiplex PCR. V and J calls and clone size are given by that table; D and trimming were obtained from the DNA. The repertoire holds around 97,000 clones, about 89% seen once, with roughly 3.6% in the top ten. This clone appeared a few times.

Material: peripheral blood. The chain joins TRBV5-1 to TRBJ1-2; maybe TRBD1 (5 bases). The sequence derives from a woman aged 60-75 years with acute or convalescent COVID-19. Written as DNA, the CDR3 is TGCGCCAGCAGCCTACAGGCCGTAGGGTATGGCTACACCTTC. Translation gives CASSLQAVGYGYTF.